This TCR beta chain stems from a study of vaccination effects on CD4 cells after COVID-19. Study-wide context: Sequencing followed a ViraFEST assay step that expanded antigen-specific CD4+ T cells with viral peptide pools. Following the second dose by a median of 72 days, the post-vaccine samples were obtained.

The V gene end was trimmed by 2 bases and the J gene end by 0 bases; junction bases not matched to a gene: 6. This CDR3 is 17 amino acids long. CDR1 is SGHTA, CDR2 FQGNSA, per germline. Note on this clone: Its antigen is unknown.

Generated by immunoSEQ multiplex PCR, the TCRdb table keeps only in-frame clones and is missing some. The data show about 66,000 clones, 70% to 85% seen once. Investigators separated out CD4+ T cells once less than 11 days of culture had passed. As their vaccination, participants received two doses of either BNT162b2 or mRNA-1273. None of these healthy vaccinees had been infected with SARS-CoV-2 before vaccination. Days 3 and 7 were when half the medium was replaced with IL-2 medium. The sample consisted of CD4+ T cells from PBMCs cultured without peptide, taken after COVID-19 vaccination. The rearrangement joins TRBV7-2 to TRBJ2-2, with 7 bases lining up with TRBD2. The origin of this receptor is a human donor who received a COVID-19 vaccine. This CDR3 reads CASSLLAGLSNTGELFF. In nucleotides, the CDR3 is TGTGCCAGCAGCTTATTAGCGGGCCTGTCGAACACCGGGGAGCTGTTTTTT. The full variable domain, with the rest looked up from reference TRBV7-2 and TRBJ2-2, is GAGVSQSPSNKVTEKGKDVELRCDPISGHTALYWYRQSLGQGLEFLIYFQGNSAPDKSGLPSDRFSAERTGGSVSTLTIQRTQQEDSAVYLCASSLLAGLSNTGELFFGEGSRLTVL.